Listed below are T cell receptor beta chains from one sample, sequenced in a study of shared T cell receptors in the human thymus. Produced via immunoSEQ multiplex PCR; TCRdb's table is partial and in-frame only. The data contain about 380,000 clones, more than 85% of them singletons. Sequencing was performed on thymocytes. The receptors come from a human donor. The CDR3 runs from the conserved cysteine through the conserved F or W. Fields, in order: J gene, V gene, D gene, clone size, CDR3 protein, CDR3 DNA. D genes are given only for firm matches. Clone size is not always given. Where it is, it says once, few, many or a class for expanded clones.

J gene: TRBJ1-4
V gene: TRBV14
D gene: .
clone size: .
CDR3 protein: CASSQQVGQRAATNEKLFF
CDR3 DNA: TGTGCCAGCAGCCAGCAGGTCGGCCAGAGGGCCGCGACTAATGAAAAACTGTTTTTT

J gene: TRBJ1-5
V gene: TRBV4-1
D gene: .
clone size: .
CDR3 protein: CASSQDLRLTPQPQHF
CDR3 DNA: TGCGCCAGCAGCCAAGATCTTAGACTTACTCCGCAGCCCCAGCATTTT

J gene: TRBJ2-5
V gene: TRBV27
D gene: .
clone size: .
CDR3 protein: CASSFGHWGETQYF
CDR3 DNA: TGTGCCAGCAGTTTCGGGCATTGGGGGGAGACCCAGTACTTC

J gene: TRBJ2-5
V gene: TRBV28
D gene: TRBD2
clone size: .
CDR3 protein: CASSLERGLVEQYF
CDR3 DNA: TGTGCCAGCAGTTTAGAGCGGGGGTTGGTTGAGCAGTACTTC

J gene: TRBJ1-1
V gene: TRBV28
D gene: TRBD1
clone size: .
CDR3 protein: CASSLWTGGTEAFF
CDR3 DNA: TGTGCCAGCAGTTTATGGACAGGGGGGACTGAAGCTTTCTTT

J gene: TRBJ1-1
V gene: TRBV10-3
D gene: TRBD1
clone size: .
CDR3 protein: CAINFGDRGTEAFF
CDR3 DNA: TGTGCCATCAATTTCGGAGACAGGGGCACTGAAGCTTTCTTT

J gene: TRBJ1-1
V gene: TRBV10-1
D gene: .
clone size: .
CDR3 protein: CASSDATDLNTEAFF
CDR3 DNA: TGCGCCAGCAGTGACGCGACAGACCTGAACACTGAAGCTTTCTTT

J gene: TRBJ1-2
V gene: TRBV27
D gene: .
clone size: .
CDR3 protein: CASSETANPTVYGYTF
CDR3 DNA: TGTGCCAGCAGTGAGACAGCCAACCCGACGGTTTATGGCTACACCTTC

J gene: TRBJ2-2
V gene: TRBV4-3
D gene: .
clone size: .
CDR3 protein: CASSQSSLRAGELFF
CDR3 DNA: TGCGCCAGCAGCCAATCCTCGCTTAGGGCTGGGGAGCTGTTTTTT

J gene: TRBJ1-4
V gene: TRBV2
D gene: .
clone size: few
CDR3 protein: CASRDRRVFF
CDR3 DNA: TGTGCCAGCAGAGACAGAAGGGTGTTTTTT

J gene: TRBJ1-1
V gene: TRBV29-1
D gene: .
clone size: .
CDR3 protein: CSAEGGTLGTEAFF
CDR3 DNA: TGCAGCGCCGAGGGGGGGACACTCGGCACTGAAGCTTTCTTT

J gene: TRBJ1-1
V gene: TRBV28
D gene: .
clone size: .
CDR3 protein: CASSLLGRRLNTEAFF
CDR3 DNA: TGTGCCAGCAGTTTATTAGGGCGCAGGTTGAACACTGAAGCTTTCTTT

J gene: TRBJ1-5
V gene: TRBV4-3
D gene: .
clone size: .
CDR3 protein: CASSQEPGQPQHF
CDR3 DNA: TGCGCCAGCAGCCAAGAACCAGGTCAGCCCCAGCATTTT

J gene: TRBJ2-3
V gene: TRBV30
D gene: .
clone size: .
CDR3 protein: CAWTLQGTSTDTQYF
CDR3 DNA: TGTGCCTGGACGCTACAGGGTACCAGCACAGATACGCAGTATTTT

J gene: TRBJ1-1
V gene: TRBV18
D gene: TRBD1
clone size: .
CDR3 protein: CASSPTGDRGRGDTEAFF
CDR3 DNA: TGTGCCAGCTCACCCACCGGGGACAGGGGAAGGGGGGACACTGAAGCTTTCTTT

J gene: TRBJ2-7
V gene: TRBV28
D gene: TRBD2
clone size: .
CDR3 protein: CASSPQGEREVPSSYEQYF
CDR3 DNA: TGTGCCAGCAGCCCCCAGGGGGAGCGGGAGGTCCCGAGCTCCTACGAGCAGTACTTC

J gene: TRBJ2-1
V gene: TRBV7-2
D gene: .
clone size: .
CDR3 protein: CASSFDRVLSSYNEQFF
CDR3 DNA: TGTGCCAGCAGCTTCGATAGGGTCCTAAGCTCCTACAATGAGCAGTTCTTC

J gene: TRBJ2-1
V gene: TRBV11-1
D gene: TRBD2
clone size: .
CDR3 protein: CASTKGLAGSSYNEQFF
CDR3 DNA: TGTGCCAGCACCAAAGGACTAGCGGGTAGCTCCTACAATGAGCAGTTCTTC

J gene: TRBJ2-7
V gene: TRBV27
D gene: TRBD1
clone size: .
CDR3 protein: CASKTGTGTYEQYF
CDR3 DNA: TGTGCCAGCAAAACTGGGACAGGTACCTACGAGCAGTACTTC

J gene: TRBJ1-3
V gene: TRBV28
D gene: TRBD1
clone size: once
CDR3 protein: CASSLYYCRTGTGNTIYF
CDR3 DNA: TGTGCCAGCAGTCTGTACTATTGCCGGACAGGGACTGGAAACACCATATATTTT

J gene: TRBJ2-3
V gene: TRBV9
D gene: .
clone size: once
CDR3 protein: CASSVWGGCTDTQYF
CDR3 DNA: TGTGCCAGCAGCGTATGGGGGGGCTGCACAGATACGCAGTATTTT

J gene: TRBJ2-7
V gene: TRBV6-6
D gene: TRBD1
clone size: .
CDR3 protein: CASSLTPTGGSYEQYF
CDR3 DNA: TGTGCCAGCAGTTTAACCCCGACAGGGGGCTCCTACGAGCAGTACTTC

J gene: TRBJ1-2
V gene: TRBV6-5
D gene: TRBD1
clone size: few
CDR3 protein: CASSNRGRGDYGYTF
CDR3 DNA: TGTGCCAGCAGTAACAGGGGAAGAGGGGACTATGGCTACACCTTC

J gene: TRBJ2-1
V gene: TRBV30
D gene: TRBD2
clone size: .
CDR3 protein: CAWGELAGNSYNEQFF
CDR3 DNA: TGTGCCTGGGGAGAACTAGCGGGAAATTCCTACAATGAGCAGTTCTTC

J gene: TRBJ2-6
V gene: TRBV27
D gene: .
clone size: .
CDR3 protein: CASSPQRQSHSGANVLTF
CDR3 DNA: TGTGCCAGCAGTCCGCAGAGACAGTCCCACTCTGGGGCCAACGTCCTGACTTTC

J gene: TRBJ2-1
V gene: TRBV7-9
D gene: .
clone size: .
CDR3 protein: CASSLGRTPPYNEQFF
CDR3 DNA: TGTGCCAGCAGCTTGGGTAGGACTCCCCCCTACAATGAGCAGTTCTTC

J gene: TRBJ2-3
V gene: TRBV23-1
D gene: TRBD2
clone size: .
CDR3 protein: CASSQIPSGADTQYF
CDR3 DNA: TGCGCCAGCAGTCAAATTCCTAGCGGGGCAGATACGCAGTATTTT

J gene: TRBJ1-1
V gene: TRBV6-6
D gene: TRBD1
clone size: .
CDR3 protein: CASRPDRANTEAFF
CDR3 DNA: TGTGCCAGCAGACCTGACAGGGCGAACACTGAAGCTTTCTTT

J gene: TRBJ1-2
V gene: TRBV28
D gene: .
clone size: .
CDR3 protein: CASSLQGKYRRGAYGYTF
CDR3 DNA: TGTGCCAGCAGCCTACAAGGCAAATATAGGAGGGGGGCCTATGGCTACACCTTC

J gene: TRBJ2-1
V gene: TRBV19
D gene: .
clone size: once
CDR3 protein: CASSKQRAAKHNEQFF
CDR3 DNA: TGTGCCAGTAGTAAGCAACGGGCGGCGAAGCACAATGAGCAGTTCTTC

J gene: TRBJ1-2
V gene: TRBV6-5
D gene: TRBD1
clone size: .
CDR3 protein: CASSYSTGANYGYTF
CDR3 DNA: TGTGCCAGCAGTTACTCGACAGGGGCGAACTATGGCTACACCTTC

J gene: TRBJ2-7
V gene: TRBV28
D gene: TRBD2
clone size: .
CDR3 protein: CASSLSGRSHEQYF
CDR3 DNA: TGTGCCAGCAGCCTTAGCGGGAGGTCTCACGAGCAGTACTTC

J gene: TRBJ2-2
V gene: TRBV2
D gene: TRBD2
clone size: .
CDR3 protein: CASRLTSGRAGGELFF
CDR3 DNA: TGTGCCAGCAGGCTTACTAGCGGGAGGGCCGGCGGGGAGCTGTTTTTT

J gene: TRBJ2-5
V gene: TRBV7-6
D gene: .
clone size: .
CDR3 protein: CASSLFGQETQYF
CDR3 DNA: TGTGCCAGCAGCTTATTCGGTCAAGAGACCCAGTACTTC

J gene: TRBJ2-3
V gene: TRBV5-8
D gene: TRBD1
clone size: .
CDR3 protein: CASSTTGDRATDTQYF
CDR3 DNA: TGTGCCAGCAGCACCACAGGGGATCGGGCCACAGATACGCAGTATTTT

J gene: TRBJ1-1
V gene: TRBV7-8
D gene: TRBD1
clone size: .
CDR3 protein: CASSFEMDRGGGTEAFF
CDR3 DNA: TGTGCCAGCAGCTTTGAGATGGACAGGGGAGGAGGAACTGAAGCTTTCTTT

J gene: TRBJ2-1
V gene: TRBV16
D gene: TRBD2
clone size: .
CDR3 protein: CASSQTGLAGGPCNEQFF
CDR3 DNA: TGTGCCAGCAGCCAGACAGGACTAGCGGGAGGGCCCTGCAATGAGCAGTTCTTC

J gene: TRBJ2-5
V gene: TRBV27
D gene: .
clone size: .
CDR3 protein: CASSSIRRGQETQYF
CDR3 DNA: TGTGCCAGCAGTTCAATTCGGCGGGGCCAAGAGACCCAGTACTTC

J gene: TRBJ2-6
V gene: TRBV27
D gene: TRBD1
clone size: .
CDR3 protein: CASSEGQRRDGANVLTF
CDR3 DNA: TGTGCCAGCAGTGAGGGACAGCGCCGTGACGGGGCCAACGTCCTGACTTTC

J gene: TRBJ2-3
V gene: TRBV7-9
D gene: TRBD2
clone size: .
CDR3 protein: CASSPGLAAWTDTQYF
CDR3 DNA: TGTGCCAGCAGCCCCGGACTAGCCGCGTGGACAGATACGCAGTATTTT

J gene: TRBJ1-3
V gene: TRBV25-1
D gene: .
clone size: few
CDR3 protein: CASKPGSLTGNTIYF
CDR3 DNA: TGTGCCAGCAAGCCAGGCTCACTTACAGGAAACACCATATATTTT

J gene: TRBJ1-2
V gene: TRBV7-8
D gene: TRBD1
clone size: once
CDR3 protein: CASSKDRRGYTF
CDR3 DNA: TGTGCCAGCAGCAAGGACAGGCGTGGCTACACCTTC

J gene: TRBJ1-1
V gene: TRBV7-3
D gene: TRBD1
clone size: once
CDR3 protein: CASSSKHVTRDRKGAEAFF
CDR3 DNA: TGTGCCAGCAGCTCCAAACACGTTACCCGGGACAGGAAAGGGGCTGAAGCTTTCTTT

J gene: TRBJ2-2
V gene: TRBV19
D gene: .
clone size: .
CDR3 protein: CASSIWQGNTGELFF
CDR3 DNA: TGTGCCAGTAGTATATGGCAGGGGAATACCGGGGAGCTGTTTTTT

J gene: TRBJ2-1
V gene: TRBV6-1
D gene: TRBD2
clone size: .
CDR3 protein: CASSASGSSHNEQFF
CDR3 DNA: TGTGCCAGCAGTGCCAGCGGGAGTTCCCACAATGAGCAGTTCTTC

J gene: TRBJ1-5
V gene: TRBV2
D gene: .
clone size: .
CDR3 protein: CASRRGAEPQHF
CDR3 DNA: TGTGCCAGCAGGCGGGGAGCGGAGCCCCAGCATTTT

J gene: TRBJ2-7
V gene: TRBV18
D gene: .
clone size: .
CDR3 protein: CASSREIEDLYEQYF
CDR3 DNA: TGTGCCAGCTCACGGGAGATAGAAGATCTCTACGAGCAGTACTTC

J gene: TRBJ2-1
V gene: TRBV27
D gene: TRBD2
clone size: .
CDR3 protein: CASSRGRTPYNEQFF
CDR3 DNA: TGTGCCAGCAGTCGCGGGAGGACTCCATACAATGAGCAGTTCTTC

J gene: TRBJ1-2
V gene: TRBV10-3
D gene: .
clone size: .
CDR3 protein: CAIRSTGFYGYTF
CDR3 DNA: TGTGCCATCAGGTCGACGGGTTTTTATGGCTACACCTTC

J gene: TRBJ2-7
V gene: TRBV19
D gene: TRBD1
clone size: .
CDR3 protein: CASSIDSRGQGPYEQYF
CDR3 DNA: TGTGCCAGTAGTATAGACTCAAGGGGACAGGGGCCCTACGAGCAGTACTTC

J gene: TRBJ2-7
V gene: TRBV10-3
D gene: TRBD2
clone size: once
CDR3 protein: CASRTSGSHEQYF
CDR3 DNA: TGTGCCTCAAGGACTAGCGGGAGCCACGAGCAGTACTTC

J gene: TRBJ2-7
V gene: TRBV19
D gene: TRBD2
clone size: once
CDR3 protein: CASSIFSGSSYEQYF
CDR3 DNA: TGTGCCAGTAGTATTTTTAGCGGGAGCTCCTACGAGCAGTACTTC

J gene: TRBJ1-1
V gene: TRBV7-2
D gene: TRBD1
clone size: .
CDR3 protein: CASSSQGGTEAFF
CDR3 DNA: TGTGCCAGCAGCTCTCAGGGGGGCACTGAAGCTTTCTTT

J gene: TRBJ2-7
V gene: TRBV18
D gene: .
clone size: .
CDR3 protein: CASSKRARAQTYEQYF
CDR3 DNA: TGTGCCAGCTCAAAACGAGCCCGGGCCCAAACCTACGAGCAGTACTTC

J gene: TRBJ2-5
V gene: TRBV5-1
D gene: TRBD1
clone size: .
CDR3 protein: CASSPGTGTNPQETQYF
CDR3 DNA: TGCGCCAGCAGCCCGGGGACAGGCACAAACCCCCAAGAGACCCAGTACTTC